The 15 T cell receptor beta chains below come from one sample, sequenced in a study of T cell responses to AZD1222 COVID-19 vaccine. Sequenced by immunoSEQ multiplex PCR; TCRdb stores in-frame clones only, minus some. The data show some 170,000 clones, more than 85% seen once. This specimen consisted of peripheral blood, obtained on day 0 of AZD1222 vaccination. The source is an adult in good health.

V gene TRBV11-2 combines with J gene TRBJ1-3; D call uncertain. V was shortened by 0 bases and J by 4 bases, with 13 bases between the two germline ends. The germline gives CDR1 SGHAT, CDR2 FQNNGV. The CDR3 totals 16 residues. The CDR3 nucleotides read TGTGCCAGCAGCTTAGAGACGGGGAATAGGGGAAACACCATATATTTT. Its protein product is CASSLETGNRGNTIYF.

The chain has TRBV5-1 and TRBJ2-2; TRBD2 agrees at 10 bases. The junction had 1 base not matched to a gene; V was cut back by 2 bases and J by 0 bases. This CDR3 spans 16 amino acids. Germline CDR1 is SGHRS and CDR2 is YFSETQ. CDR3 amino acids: CASSFSGGPNTGELFF. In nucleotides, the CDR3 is TGCGCCAGCAGCTTTAGCGGGGGGCCGAACACCGGGGAGCTGTTTTTT. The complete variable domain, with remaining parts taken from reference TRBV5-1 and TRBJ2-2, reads KAGVTQTPRYLIKTRGQQVTLSCSPISGHRSVSWYQQTPGQGLQFLFEYFSETQRNKGNFPGRFSGRQFSNSRSEMNVSTLELGDSALYLCASSFSGGPNTGELFFGEGSRLTVL.

The CDR3 DNA is TGTGCCTGGAGCTTTACAGGGGCTTACTATGGCTACACCTTC. Its translation: CAWSFTGAYYGYTF. The chain recombines TRBV30 with TRBJ1-2; 7 positions match TRBD1. Germline V gives CDR1 GTSNPN, CDR2 SVGIG (reference sequence). CDR3 length: 14 residues. After removal of 3 bases from V and 3 bases from J, the junction contained 7 bases not matched to a gene.

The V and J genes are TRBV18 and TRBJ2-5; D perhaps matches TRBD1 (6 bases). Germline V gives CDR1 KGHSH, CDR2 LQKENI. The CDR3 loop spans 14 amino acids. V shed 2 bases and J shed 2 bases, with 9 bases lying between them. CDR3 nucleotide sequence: TGTGCCAGCTCACCAAAGACAGGACAAGAGACCCAGTACTTC. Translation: CASSPKTGQETQYF.

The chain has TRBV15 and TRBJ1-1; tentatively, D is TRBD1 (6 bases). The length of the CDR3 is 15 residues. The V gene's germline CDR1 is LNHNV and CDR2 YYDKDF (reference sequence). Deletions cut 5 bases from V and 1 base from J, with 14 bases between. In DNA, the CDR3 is TGTGCCACCAGCTCCGGGGGCCATCGGAACACTGAAGCTTTCTTT. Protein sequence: CATSSGGHRNTEAFF.

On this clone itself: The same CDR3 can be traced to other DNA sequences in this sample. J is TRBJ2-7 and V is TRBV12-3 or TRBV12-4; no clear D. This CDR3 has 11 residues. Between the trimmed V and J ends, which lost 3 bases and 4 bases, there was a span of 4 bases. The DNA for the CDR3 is TGTGCCAGCAGTTTGGGTTACGAGCAGTACTTC. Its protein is CASSLGYEQYF.

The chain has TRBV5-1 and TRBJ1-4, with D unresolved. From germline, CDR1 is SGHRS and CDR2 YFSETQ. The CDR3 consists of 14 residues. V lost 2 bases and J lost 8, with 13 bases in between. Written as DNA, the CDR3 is TGCGCCAGCAGCTTTGGTGGCGGTGGGGAAAAACTGTTTTTT. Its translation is CASSFGGGGEKLFF.

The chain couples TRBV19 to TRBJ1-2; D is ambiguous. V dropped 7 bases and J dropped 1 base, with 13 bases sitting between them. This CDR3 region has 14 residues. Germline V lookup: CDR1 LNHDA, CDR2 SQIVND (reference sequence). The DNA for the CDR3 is TGTGCCAGTACGTTGACACAAATTAACTATGGCTACACCTTC. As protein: CASTLTQINYGYTF. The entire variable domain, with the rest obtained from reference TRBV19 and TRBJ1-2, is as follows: DGGITQSPKYLFRKEGQNVTLSCEQNLNHDAMYWYRQDPGQGLRLIYYSQIVNDFQKGDIAEGYSVSREKKESFPLTVTSAQKNPTAFYLCASTLTQINYGYTFGSGTRLTVV.

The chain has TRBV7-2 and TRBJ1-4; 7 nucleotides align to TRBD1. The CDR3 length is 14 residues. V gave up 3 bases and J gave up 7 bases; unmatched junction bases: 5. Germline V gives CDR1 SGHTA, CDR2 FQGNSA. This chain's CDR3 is CASSLTGWIEKLFF. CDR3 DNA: TGTGCCAGCAGCTTGACAGGGTGGATTGAAAAACTGTTTTTT.

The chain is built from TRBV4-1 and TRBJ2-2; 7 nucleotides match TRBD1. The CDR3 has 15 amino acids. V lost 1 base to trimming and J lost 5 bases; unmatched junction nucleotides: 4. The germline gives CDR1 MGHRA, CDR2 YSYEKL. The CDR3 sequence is CASSQVGRGTGELFF. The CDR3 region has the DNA TGCGCCAGCAGCCAAGTGGGCAGGGGGACCGGGGAGCTGTTTTTT.

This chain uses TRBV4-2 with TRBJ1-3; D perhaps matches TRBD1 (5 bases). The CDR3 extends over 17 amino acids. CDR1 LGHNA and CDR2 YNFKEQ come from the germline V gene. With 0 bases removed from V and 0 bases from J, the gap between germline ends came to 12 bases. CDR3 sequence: CASSQDLTRVSGNTIYF. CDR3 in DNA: TGTGCCAGCAGCCAAGATCTGACCAGGGTCTCTGGAAACACCATATATTTT.

The DNA for the CDR3 is TGTGCCAGCAGCGCCCGCGGGGGTTCAGCCTACAATGAGCAGTTCTTC. This sequence encodes CASSARGGSAYNEQFF. This chain joins TRBV9 and TRBJ2-1; the match to TRBD2 covers 7 bases. Germline trimming cut 3 bases from V and 2 bases from J; bases unmatched to any gene: 8. Germline V gene lookup returns CDR1 SGDLS and CDR2 YYNGEE. The CDR3 runs to 16 residues.

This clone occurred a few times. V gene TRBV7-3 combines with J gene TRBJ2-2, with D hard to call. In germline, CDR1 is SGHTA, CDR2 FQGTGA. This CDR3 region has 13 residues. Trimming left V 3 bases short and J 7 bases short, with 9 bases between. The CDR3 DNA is TGTGCCAGCAGCTTTACAGTCGGCGGGGAGCTGTTTTTT. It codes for CASSFTVGGELFF.

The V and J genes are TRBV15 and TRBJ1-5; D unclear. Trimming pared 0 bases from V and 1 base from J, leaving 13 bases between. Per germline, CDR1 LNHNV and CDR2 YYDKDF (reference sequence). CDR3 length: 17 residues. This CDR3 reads CATSRDPVNRSNQPQHF. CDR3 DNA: TGTGCCACCAGCAGAGATCCCGTAAATCGGAGCAATCAGCCCCAGCATTTT.

The CDR3 DNA sequence: TGTGCCAGCCGACAGGGGGTATCAAACACCATATATTTT. It codes for CASRQGVSNTIYF. This chain connects TRBV19 to TRBJ1-3, with 9 bases aligning to TRBD1. V was pared by 9 bases and J by 6 bases, with 6 bases of the junction left unmatched. From germline, CDR1 is LNHDA and CDR2 SQIVND (reference sequence). The CDR3 sequence is 13 residues long.